This T cell receptor beta chain was captured in a study of shared clonotypes between healthy human individuals. Clones were sequenced by immunoSEQ multiplex PCR, and TCRdb holds only the in-frame ones, with some missing. The sample has around 1.9 million clones; about 92% are singletons. Trimming left V 4 bases short and J 3 bases short, with 15 bases between. The germline CDR1 and CDR2 sequences are MNHNS and SASEGT. The CDR3 length is 16 residues. Naive CD8 cells, CD45RO-negative and positively selected for CCR7, excluded terminally differentiated effector memory CD45RA+ cells. The chain has TRBV6-1 and TRBJ2-2, with D maybe TRBD2 (5 bases). The sequenced material came from naive CD8+ T cells from PBMCs. The origin of this receptor is a man between 18 and 29 years old in good health. Some clones in this sample may be carry-over from other donors' samples. The CDR3 DNA sequence: TGTGCCAGCAGTGGGGGAGTGGCTGGGGACACCGGGGAGCTGTTTTTT. Encoded protein: CASSGGVAGDTGELFF.